This T cell receptor (beta chain) comes out of a study of CD8 T cells in ankylosing spondylitis. Points from the study as a whole: Disease-linked clones were reportedly significantly enriched in matched ankylosing spondylitis synovial fluid. What appeared characteristic of ankylosing spondylitis blood was a TCR beta motif of eight highly homologous variants. Clones that were linked to disease were CD8+ and were relatively rare in peripheral blood. In reactive arthritis synovial fluid and blood, some motif variants had been reported before.

This clonotype was detected ten times or more. Its antigen is still unknown. V shed 1 base and J 2 bases; nucleotides not matched to a gene: 1. This CDR3 has 14 amino acids. Quantitative 5'-RACE was performed with molecular barcodes, and it yielded the TCR beta libraries. Each CDR3 protein is one row after TCRdb ran MiXCR on the 5' RACE reads. Counted here are about 700,000 distinct CDR3 sequences, roughly 20% occurring once; the ten biggest clones make up 15% to 20%. V and J are TRBV12-3 or TRBV12-4 and TRBJ2-7, with 8 bases aligning to TRBD1. The TCR sequence derives from a male donor with ankylosing spondylitis. The sequencing input was blood, either unsorted or a sorted T cell fraction (not recorded which). CDR3 sequence (DNA): TGTGCCAGCAGTTTAGAGGACAGGGCCTACGAGCAGTACTTC. Translation: CASSLEDRAYEQYF.